The 10 T cell receptor beta chains reported below all come from one sample, sequenced in a study of technical replicates of blood from a handful of donors. This table comes from immunoSEQ multiplex PCR, and its TCRdb copy is limited to in-frame clones, with some not included. In the table there are 100,000 or so clones, approximately 96% of which are singletons. The sample was T cells isolated from PBMCs. The receptors shown here come from a human donor in good health.

The chain links TRBV6-1 to TRBJ2-2; D uncertain. This CDR3 comprises 14 residues. V lost 1 base and J lost 4, with 7 bases in between. The germline V gene has CDR1 MNHNS and CDR2 SASEGT. CDR3 sequence reads: CASSEVAATGELFF. The CDR3 nucleotides read TGTGCCAGCAGTGAAGTAGCAGCCACCGGGGAGCTGTTTTTT.

The rearrangement joins TRBV6-6 to TRBJ2-3; D is perhaps TRBD1 (5 bases). From germline, CDR1 is MNHNY and CDR2 SVGAGI (reference sequence). Trimming stripped 7 bases from V and 3 bases from J, with 17 bases between. The CDR3 loop spans 15 amino acids. CDR3 sequence reads: CASKDNPRFTDTQYF. The CDR3 nucleotides are TGTGCCAGCAAGGACAACCCTAGGTTTACAGATACGCAGTATTTT.

The V call is TRBV10-3, the J call TRBJ2-3, with D maybe TRBD2 (5 bases). The germline CDR1 and CDR2 sequences are ENHRY and SYGVKD. V lost 8 bases to trimming and J lost 2 bases, with 11 bases between them. CDR3 length: 13 residues. CDR3 in DNA: TGTGCCATCGGAGCGCGGGTCACAGATACGCAGTATTTT. It codes for CAIGARVTDTQYF.

The CDR3 sequence is CAVRDRGADTQYF. The CDR3 nucleotides are TGTGCCGTCCGGGACAGGGGAGCAGATACGCAGTATTTT. The chain combines TRBV15 with TRBJ2-3, with 10 bases aligning to TRBD1. CDR1 is LNHNV, CDR2 YYDKDF, per germline (reference sequence). Germline trimming cut 11 bases from V and 4 bases from J; bases unmatched to any gene: 6. The CDR3 extends over 13 amino acids.

V gene TRBV7-9 combines with J gene TRBJ1-2, with D possibly being TRBD1 (6 bases). V gave up 5 bases and J gave up 6 bases, with 10 bases separating them. Germline loops: CDR1 SEHNR, CDR2 FQNEAQ (reference sequence). This CDR3 region has 12 residues. The CDR3 DNA follows: TGTGCCAGCAGCCCGCGACAGGATGGCTACACCTTC. Its protein product is CASSPRQDGYTF.

This chain uses TRBV18 with TRBJ2-5, with TRBD2 matching over 9 bases. CDR3 length equals 15 residues. V shed 3 bases, J shed 4 bases, and the junction held 6 bases outside the gene matches. The germline V gene encodes CDR1 KGHSH and CDR2 LQKENI. The CDR3 here is CASSPTGGRAETQYF. CDR3 nucleotide sequence: TGTGCCAGCTCACCCACGGGCGGGAGGGCAGAGACCCAGTACTTC.

The chain employs TRBV4-1 and TRBJ2-7, with 16 bases matching TRBD2. The CDR3 loop spans 18 amino acids. Germline V gene lookup returns CDR1 MGHRA and CDR2 YSYEKL. V was pared by 1 base and J by 1 base, with 4 bases of the junction left unmatched. The CDR3 sequence: CASSQVGTSGRASYEQYF. The CDR3 DNA is TGCGCCAGCAGCCAAGTTGGGACTAGCGGGAGGGCTTCCTACGAGCAGTACTTC.

This clone has only one observation. The chain uses TRBV5-1 and TRBJ2-7, with a possible D match to TRBD1 (5 bases). V was clipped by 1 base and J by 3 bases, with 8 bases between them. The CDR3 has 13 residues. Per the germline V gene, CDR1 is SGHRS and CDR2 is YFSETQ. The CDR3 DNA follows: TGCGCCAGCAGCTTGCTTGACAGCTACGAGCAGTACTTC. Its protein is CASSLLDSYEQYF.

V usage is TRBV6-1 and J usage is TRBJ2-1; TRBD1 agrees at 7 bases. Per germline, CDR1 MNHNS and CDR2 SASEGT. Trimming cost V 4 bases and J 6 bases; bases outside gene matches: 15. CDR3 length equals 17 residues. This CDR3 is CASSGSLDRETSNEQFF. In nucleotides, the CDR3 is TGTGCCAGCAGTGGATCGCTCGACAGGGAAACAAGCAATGAGCAGTTCTTC.

The chain combines TRBV7-3 with TRBJ1-3; D is possibly TRBD1 (5 bases). The CDR3 consists of 15 residues. Trimming shortened V by 5 bases and J by 1 base, and 12 bases separated the two germline ends. Germline V gives CDR1 SGHTA, CDR2 FQGTGA. The CDR3 spells CASSRTGTSGNTIYF. The CDR3 DNA reads TGTGCCAGCAGCCGTACCGGGACTTCTGGAAACACCATATATTTT.